Listed below are T cell receptor beta chains from one sample, sequenced in a study of radiation and T cells in renal cell carcinoma. Clones were read by immunoSEQ multiplex PCR, and TCRdb kept only the in-frame ones, dropping some. The data show 130,000 to 150,000 clones, roughly 90% seen once. The starting material was blood, obtained from a patient whose treatment included radiotherapy and nephrectomy. The receptors derive from a woman in her forties or fifties with renal cell carcinoma. Both conserved end residues are part of each CDR3. D genes are given only for firm matches. For some rows the clone size is stated as once, few or many, or as a class when expanded; others skip it.

V gene	J gene	D gene	clone size	CDR3 DNA	CDR3 protein
TRBV15	TRBJ2-7	NA	NA	TGTGCCACCAGCAGAGATATTTCATCAGGGCCATCCTACGAGCAGTACTTC	CATSRDISSGPSYEQYF
TRBV6-6	TRBJ1-5	TRBD1	NA	TGTGCCAGCAGCCGCCAGGGGGGAATTGGCAATCAGCCCCAGCATTTT	CASSRQGGIGNQPQHF
TRBV5-1	TRBJ1-2	TRBD1	NA	TGCGCCAGCAGCTTGGCCCCCAGGGGGAACTATGGCTACACCTTC	CASSLAPRGNYGYTF
TRBV5-1	TRBJ1-4	NA	NA	TGCGCCAGCAGCTTGTGGGGTAGCGAAAAACTGTTTTTT	CASSLWGSEKLFF
TRBV10-3	TRBJ2-1	TRBD2	once	TGTGCCATCAGTGAAGCAGGTAGCGGGCGTTGGGAGCAGTTCTTC	CAISEAGSGRWEQFF
TRBV6-5	TRBJ2-5	NA	NA	TGTGCCAGCAGTTGGATGGGGAGTGGGACCCAGTACTTC	CASSWMGSGTQYF
TRBV28	TRBJ1-1	TRBD1	NA	TGTGCCAGCAGTCTACAGGGGGCCACTGAAGCTTTCTTT	CASSLQGATEAFF
TRBV10-3	TRBJ1-4	NA	NA	TGTGCCATCAACAATGGGATTGGTGAAAAACTGTTTTTT	CAINNGIGEKLFF
TRBV7-2	TRBJ2-7	NA	NA	TGTGCCAGCAGCCCGCTCCGAATGGACGAGCAGTACTTC	CASSPLRMDEQYF
TRBV25-1	TRBJ1-2	NA	NA	TGTGCCAGCAGTGAAGGAGGGAGCGGCTACACCTTC	CASSEGGSGYTF
TRBV9	TRBJ2-1	TRBD2	NA	TGTGCCAGCAGCCGGGGACTAGCGGGAGTTATCTCCTACAATGAGCAGTTCTTC	CASSRGLAGVISYNEQFF
TRBV5-1	TRBJ2-1	TRBD1	NA	TGCGCCAGCAGCTTAGGGGGCTTCTCCTACAATGAGCAGTTCTTC	CASSLGGFSYNEQFF
TRBV7-9	TRBJ1-6	NA	once	TGTGCCAGCAGCTTCCACAGGGAAGCGTCACCCCTCCACTTT	CASSFHREASPLHF
TRBV19	TRBJ2-3	TRBD2	NA	TGTGCCAGTAAAAGCGGGGTGAACACAGATACGCAGTATTTT	CASKSGVNTDTQYF
TRBV6-1	TRBJ1-5	NA	NA	TGTGCCAGCAGCGAATTCCAGGGATATAGCAATCAGCCCCAGCATTTT	CASSEFQGYSNQPQHF
TRBV7-9	TRBJ2-1	TRBD1	NA	TGTGCCAGCAGCTCCCCAATCCGGGACAGGGGTTTAGATGAGCAGTTCTTC	CASSSPIRDRGLDEQFF
TRBV7-7	TRBJ2-5	NA	NA	TGTGCCAGCAGCTTTGGCACAGCCGAAGAGACCCAGTACTTC	CASSFGTAEETQYF
TRBV15	TRBJ1-3	NA	NA	TGTGCCACCAGCAGAGATCGAGGAGTAAGAACCTCTGGAAACACCATATATTTT	CATSRDRGVRTSGNTIYF
TRBV9	TRBJ1-1	NA	NA	TGTGCCAGCAGCGCGCGGATGGACACTGAAGCTTTCTTT	CASSARMDTEAFF
TRBV11-1	TRBJ2-1	TRBD1	NA	TGTGCCAGCAGCCCGTTAGGGACAGTCTACAATGAGCAGTTCTTC	CASSPLGTVYNEQFF
TRBV28	TRBJ1-2	NA	NA	TGTGCCTGTCAGAGCAGGGCGCAAGGAAACTATGGCTACACCTTC	CACQSRAQGNYGYTF
TRBV21-1	TRBJ1-1	NA	NA	TGTGCCAGCAACCCACTAACTCTGGGGGACAGGTGGAACACTGAAGCTTTCTTT	CASNPLTLGDRWNTEAFF
TRBV6-1	TRBJ1-5	NA	few	TGTGCCAGCAGAACAGGATCATATAGCAATCAGCCCCAGCATTTT	CASRTGSYSNQPQHF
TRBV27	TRBJ1-4	NA	NA	TGTGCCAGCCGCCTGAGCGTATCGGGTGAAAAACTGTTTTTT	CASRLSVSGEKLFF
TRBV4-3	TRBJ2-4	NA	NA	TGCGCCAGCAGCCAAGATTCTGGTCTTGACATTCAGTACTTC	CASSQDSGLDIQYF
TRBV6-5	TRBJ1-1	NA	NA	TGTGCCAGCAGTCAGGCGGGGAACACTGAAGCTTTCTTT	CASSQAGNTEAFF
TRBV7-2	TRBJ1-2	NA	NA	TGTGCCAGCAGCCCTCTTCGAGACTATGGCTACACCTTC	CASSPLRDYGYTF
TRBV7-9	TRBJ2-7	TRBD1	NA	TGTGCCAGCAGCTTACCAGGGGGCATTTACGAGCAGTACTTC	CASSLPGGIYEQYF
TRBV7-4	TRBJ2-1	NA	once	TGTGCCAGCAGCCACGGGATCTGCGGGCGCTCCTACAATGAGCAGTTCTTC	CASSHGICGRSYNEQFF
TRBV4-3	TRBJ1-2	NA	NA	TGCGCCAGCAGCCAAGAGTCCGTAGGCCTATGTGGCTACACCTTC	CASSQESVGLCGYTF
TRBV7-2	TRBJ1-2	NA	NA	TGTGCCAGCAGCCGGGGGATCGGCTACACCTTC	CASSRGIGYTF
TRBV5-1	TRBJ2-1	NA	NA	TGCGCCAGCAGCGTCGCGGACGGTACCTCCTACAATGAGCAGTTCTTC	CASSVADGTSYNEQFF
TRBV6-5	TRBJ1-2	NA	NA	TGTGCCAGCTGTCTGCGAACCACTAACTATGGCTACACCTTC	CASCLRTTNYGYTF
TRBV7-2	TRBJ1-3	NA	NA	TGTGCCAGCAGATTTTCGGGGGGAAACACCATATATTTT	CASRFSGGNTIYF
TRBV7-2	TRBJ2-7	NA	NA	TGTGCCAGCAGCCCCATCGGGGTAGGGATTACATACTCCTACGAGCAGTACTTC	CASSPIGVGITYSYEQYF
TRBV11-2	TRBJ2-5	TRBD1	NA	TGTGCCAGCAGCCCCCAGGGGGCGCGTTTGGAGACCCAGTACTTC	CASSPQGARLETQYF
TRBV28	TRBJ2-7	TRBD1	once	TGTGCCAGCAGTTTAACGGGACAGGGCGACGAGCAGTACTTC	CASSLTGQGDEQYF
TRBV2	TRBJ1-6	TRBD1	NA	TGTGCCAGCAGTGAAGCTGGGACAGGGGGTTCACCCCTCCACTTT	CASSEAGTGGSPLHF
TRBV4-3	TRBJ2-4	NA	NA	TGCGCCAGCAGCCAAGTCGGGGGCTCGGACATTCAGTACTTC	CASSQVGGSDIQYF
TRBV11-2	TRBJ1-2	NA	NA	TGTGCCAGCAGCTTATCTTGGACCGAGAGGGGCTACACCTTC	CASSLSWTERGYTF
TRBV28	TRBJ1-1	TRBD1	NA	TGTGCCAGCAGCCGGGACAGGGGGCGGAACACTGAAGCTTTCTTT	CASSRDRGRNTEAFF
TRBV19	TRBJ2-7	NA	NA	TGTGCCAGTAGTAGGTCAGTACCCAACGAGCAGTACTTC	CASSRSVPNEQYF
TRBV2	TRBJ1-2	NA	NA	TGTGCCAGCAGTGAACAGGTGGGCTATGGCTACACCTTC	CASSEQVGYGYTF
TRBV6-1	TRBJ1-1	NA	NA	TGTGCCAGCAGTGCTATAAGGAACACTGAAGCTTTCTTT	CASSAIRNTEAFF
TRBV10-3	TRBJ1-1	NA	NA	TGTGCCATCAGTGATTATCTGAACACTGAAGCTTTCTTT	CAISDYLNTEAFF
TRBV18	TRBJ2-1	NA	NA	TGTGCCAGCTCGACGAGGCGGTCCTCCTACAATGAGCAGTTCTTC	CASSTRRSSYNEQFF
TRBV18	TRBJ1-1	TRBD1	NA	TGTGCCAGCTCACCTGCCAGGGACAGCTTTGAAGCTTTCTTT	CASSPARDSFEAFF
TRBV7-9	TRBJ1-1	NA	once	TGTGCCAGCAGCTTAGTCGGAGGGAGGACCTTCTTT	CASSLVGGRTFF
TRBV28	TRBJ2-3	NA	NA	TGTGCCAGCAGTTTAGGCCTCGCTAGCACAGATACGCAGTATTTT	CASSLGLASTDTQYF
TRBV12-5	TRBJ1-1	NA	NA	TGTGCTAGTGGTCGGGGGGTGCCTGAAGCTTTCTTT	CASGRGVPEAFF
TRBV7-9	TRBJ2-3	TRBD1	NA	TGTGCCAGCAGCTTAGTACAGGGGGCAGATACGCAGTATTTT	CASSLVQGADTQYF
TRBV4-1	TRBJ2-7	TRBD2	NA	TGCGCCAGCAGCCAAGACCCACTAGCGGGAGTAAGTCGCGAGCAGTACTTC	CASSQDPLAGVSREQYF